The 17 T cell receptor beta chains reported below all come from one sample, sequenced in a study of CD8 T cells in ankylosing spondylitis. Their recognized antigens are unknown. Findings and limits, study-wide: Eight highly homologous variants made up a TCR beta motif, and this motif appeared characteristic of ankylosing spondylitis blood.

TCRdb independently ran MiXCR on the 5' RACE reads; one entry per CDR3 protein. The table shows fewer than 550,000 distinct CDR3 sequences, with about 5.2% occurring only once. The sequenced sample was blood, either unsorted or a sorted T cell fraction (not recorded which). The receptors originated from a male donor with ankylosing spondylitis.

This clonotype came up many times. The chain recombines TRBV5-1 with TRBJ2-3, with 7 positions matching TRBD2. Germline values: CDR1 SGHRS, CDR2 YFSETQ. The CDR3 has 14 residues. After removal of 10 bases from V and 2 bases from J, the junction contained 10 bases not matched to a gene. The CDR3 bases are TGCGCCGCCCGGGAGGAAGCCCACACAGATACGCAGTATTTT. Its protein product is CAAREEAHTDTQYF.

This clonotype was seen repeatedly, ten times or more. The V and J genes are TRBV15 and TRBJ2-1; a weak D match, TRBD1 (6 bases). The germline CDR1 and CDR2 sequences are LNHNV and YYDKDF (reference sequence). V lost 1 base and J 5 bases, leaving 12 bases between the germline ends. The CDR3 loop spans 15 amino acids. CDR3 region: CATSRGAGTHNEQFF. CDR3 nucleotides: TGTGCCACCAGCAGAGGAGCCGGGACACACAATGAGCAGTTCTTC.

This clonotype showed up many times. V is TRBV4-1 and J is TRBJ2-1, with TRBD2 identical over 9 bases. Germline V lookup: CDR1 MGHRA, CDR2 YSYEKL. The CDR3 runs to 13 residues. J lost 12 bases, V lost 5 bases, and 8 bases had no gene match. In DNA form, the CDR3 reads TGCGCCAGCAGCTCGAATAGCGGGAGAGGGCAGTTCTTC. This sequence encodes CASSSNSGRGQFF.

At least ten counts were recorded for this clonotype. This sequence joins TRBV5-1 and TRBJ2-1; D gene ambiguous. The germline V gene encodes CDR1 SGHRS and CDR2 YFSETQ. V lost 0 bases to trimming and J lost 0 bases, with 7 bases between them. This CDR3 has 15 amino acids. The chain's CDR3 is CASSLVGNSYNEQFF. The CDR3 coding sequence is TGCGCCAGCAGCTTGGTTGGCAACTCCTACAATGAGCAGTTCTTC.

Many counts were recorded for this clonotype. This rearrangement joins TRBV4-3 to TRBJ1-2, with 7 bases fitting TRBD1. V dropped 0 bases and J dropped 8; count of bases not matched to a gene: 6. The CDR3 totals 14 residues. Germline V gene lookup returns CDR1 LGHNA and CDR2 YSLEER. The CDR3 DNA is TGCGCCAGCAGCCAAGATTGGCAGGGACAGGGCTACACCTTC. This translates into CASSQDWQGQGYTF.

There are many counts of this clonotype. The gene calls are TRBV10-3 and TRBJ1-5; D is unresolved. CDR1 and CDR2 from the germline V gene are ENHRY and SYGVKD. The CDR3 has 16 amino acids. Trimming cost V 0 bases and J 2 bases, with 11 bases left between them. The CDR3 sequence: CAISESTSEGNQPQHF. The CDR3 DNA reads TGTGCCATCAGTGAGTCGACATCGGAGGGCAATCAGCCCCAGCATTTT.

At least ten counts were recorded for this clonotype. This chain uses TRBV6-5 with TRBJ1-4; D is undetermined. The ends were cut back, 3 bases at V and 6 bases at J, with 11 bases in the middle. The CDR3 is made up of 14 amino acids. Germline lookup yields CDR1 MNHEY and CDR2 SVGAGI. The CDR3 region has the DNA TGTGCCAGCAGTTATTGGGTGACTGATGAAAAACTGTTTTTT. Residues: CASSYWVTDEKLFF.

This clonotype was detected ten times or more. The rearrangement joins TRBV29-1 to TRBJ1-1; a weak D match, TRBD1 (6 bases). The germline V gene has CDR1 SQVTM and CDR2 ANQGSEA. The CDR3 loop spans 12 amino acids. V lost 6 bases to trimming and J lost 2 bases, with 10 bases between them. DNA of the CDR3: TGCAGCGTCCTACAGGGTAACACTGAAGCTTTCTTT. Translation: CSVLQGNTEAFF.

CDR3 region: CASRVQGTGANVLTF. The DNA of the CDR3 is TGTGCCAGCCGGGTCCAGGGGACTGGGGCCAACGTCCTGACTTTC. The chain has TRBV28 and TRBJ2-6, with D possibly being TRBD1 (6 bases). V lost 8 bases to trimming and J lost 2 bases, with 13 bases between them. This CDR3 is built from 15 residues. In germline, CDR1 is MDHEN, CDR2 SYDVKM.

The rearrangement links TRBV7-2 to TRBJ2-7; 8 nucleotides line up with TRBD1. This CDR3 region has 13 residues. The junction had 5 bases not matched to a gene; V was cut back by 4 bases and J by 6 bases. The germline V gene encodes CDR1 SGHTA and CDR2 FQGNSA. CDR3: CASSSTGVLEQYF. The DNA of the CDR3 is TGTGCCAGCAGCTCGACAGGGGTCCTCGAGCAGTACTTC. Variable domain in full (rest from reference TRBV7-2 and TRBJ2-7): GAGVSQSPSNKVTEKGKDVELRCDPISGHTALYWYRQSLGQGLEFLIYFQGNSAPDKSGLPSDRFSAERTGGSVSTLTIQRTQQEDSAVYLCASSSTGVLEQYFGPGTRLTVT.

This clonotype appeared many times. This rearrangement joins TRBV5-1 to TRBJ1-6; 9 bases agree with TRBD1. Germline CDR1 reads SGHRS; CDR2 reads YFSETQ. J gave up 10 bases and V 0 bases, and 2 bases lay outside the gene matches. This CDR3 is built from 14 residues. The CDR3 loop reads CASSLDRGLSPLHF. CDR3 DNA: TGCGCCAGCAGCTTGGACAGGGGGCTATCACCCCTCCACTTT. Full variable domain (outside the CDR3, taken from reference TRBV5-1 and TRBJ1-6): KAGVTQTPRYLIKTRGQQVTLSCSPISGHRSVSWYQQTPGQGLQFLFEYFSETQRNKGNFPGRFSGRQFSNSRSEMNVSTLELGDSALYLCASSLDRGLSPLHFGNGTRLTVT.

This clonotype occurred many times. This sequence joins TRBV7-8 and TRBJ1-1, with TRBD1 identical over 10 bases. Germline loops: CDR1 SGHVS, CDR2 FQNEAQ. The trim removed 3 bases at V and 10 bases at J, leaving 8 bases unmatched. The CDR3 loop spans 14 amino acids. CDR3 bases: TGTGCCAGCAGCTTCCGGGACAGGGGCTACGGAGCTTTCTTT. Its translation is CASSFRDRGYGAFF.

This clonotype was seen ten or more times. The J gene is TRBJ1-1, the V gene TRBV29-1, with no clear D. CDR3 length: 10 amino acids. Trimming left V 6 bases short and J 2 bases short, with 4 bases between. Germline V gene data show CDR1 as SQVTM and CDR2 as ANQGSEA. CDR3 in amino acids: CSVGNTEAFF. The CDR3, as DNA: TGCAGCGTCGGTAACACTGAAGCTTTCTTT. Drawing the rest from reference TRBV29-1 and TRBJ1-1, the complete variable domain is SAVISQKPSRDICQRGTSLTIQCQVDSQVTMMFWYRQQPGQSLTLIATANQGSEATYESGFVIDKFPISRPNLTFSTLTVSNMSPEDSSIYLCSVGNTEAFFGQGTRLTVV.

This clonotype was detected many times. CDR3 residues: CSVLRPGEETQYF. CDR3 DNA sequence: TGCAGCGTCTTAAGACCAGGGGAGGAGACCCAGTACTTC. The chain carries TRBV29-1 and TRBJ2-5; D perhaps matches TRBD1 (6 bases). V gave up 6 bases and J gave up 5 bases, with 16 bases separating them. CDR3 size: 13 residues. Germline V gene lookup returns CDR1 SQVTM and CDR2 ANQGSEA. The full variable domain, with the rest looked up from reference TRBV29-1 and TRBJ2-5, is SAVISQKPSRDICQRGTSLTIQCQVDSQVTMMFWYRQQPGQSLTLIATANQGSEATYESGFVIDKFPISRPNLTFSTLTVSNMSPEDSSIYLCSVLRPGEETQYFGPGTRLLVL.

At least ten counts were recorded for this clonotype. V is TRBV20-1 and J is TRBJ1-5; D perhaps matches TRBD1 (6 bases). Germline CDR1 reads DFQATT; CDR2 reads SNEGSKA (reference sequence). Trimming removed 3 bases from V and 1 base from J, with 7 bases in between. The CDR3 is 13 amino acids. CDR3 DNA sequence: TGCAGTGCTAGTCAGGGGAGCAATCAGCCCCAGCATTTT. Its translation is CSASQGSNQPQHF.

In this sample, this clonotype turned up a few times. The V and J genes are TRBV19 and TRBJ2-1; 8 bases match TRBD2. Germline V lookup: CDR1 LNHDA, CDR2 SQIVND (reference sequence). V dropped 5 bases and J dropped 12; count of bases not matched to a gene: 9. The CDR3 extends over 13 amino acids. The CDR3 DNA sequence: TGTGCCAGTAGTGGGTTCGGCGGGGGGACGCAGTTCTTC. Translating it yields CASSGFGGGTQFF.

This clonotype has at least ten counts. The CDR3 DNA reads TGCAGTGCTAGAGAGAGGGGGTTCAGACAAGGGTCTGGCTACACCTTC. Translated: CSARERGFRQGSGYTF. The chain combines TRBV20-1 with TRBJ1-2; tentative D call: TRBD1 (6 bases). CDR1 DFQATT and CDR2 SNEGSKA come from the germline V gene (reference sequence). V was clipped by 0 bases and J by 7 bases, with 21 bases between them. The CDR3 is 16 amino acids.